Listed below are T cell receptor beta chains from one sample, sequenced in a study of OX40 agonist ivuxolimab in advanced cancers. Sequenced by immunoSEQ multiplex PCR; TCRdb stores in-frame clones only, minus some. The sample yields about 35,000 clones, roughly 80% seen once. The sequencing here drew on CD4+ or CD8+ T cells sorted from blood, taken in a trial of the OX40 agonist ivuxolimab. These receptors originate from an adult with an advanced solid tumor such as melanoma, head and neck, liver or kidney cancer. Each CDR3 is given with its conserved first and last residue. A D gene is named only where the DNA matches it firmly. Clone size is shown for a subset of rows, as once, few, many or a class of expanded clone.

J: TRBJ2-1; V: TRBV20-1; D: -; size: -; CDR3: CSAPSRLGEFF; DNA: TGCAGTGCGCCTTCTAGGTTGGGGGAGTTCTTC
J: TRBJ1-2; V: TRBV7-2; D: TRBD1; size: -; CDR3: CASSPDRGNGYTF; DNA: TGTGCCAGCAGCCCCGACAGGGGTAATGGCTACACCTTC
J: TRBJ2-1; V: TRBV28; D: -; size: -; CDR3: CASSSGFYNEQFF; DNA: TGTGCCAGCAGTTCGGGCTTCTACAATGAGCAGTTCTTC
J: TRBJ2-7; V: TRBV4-1; D: TRBD1; size: -; CDR3: CASSHMDRGGEQYF; DNA: TGCGCCAGCAGCCATATGGACAGGGGGGGCGAGCAGTACTTC
J: TRBJ2-7; V: TRBV4-1; D: -; size: -; CDR3: CASSPGHHAYEQYF; DNA: TGCGCCAGCAGCCCGGGACATCACGCCTACGAGCAGTACTTC
J: TRBJ2-4; V: TRBV27; D: -; size: -; CDR3: CASSPGAVTIQYF; DNA: TGTGCCAGCTCACCCGGGGCAGTTACCATTCAGTACTTC
J: TRBJ2-3; V: TRBV19; D: TRBD1; size: -; CDR3: CASRSGTGGKDTQYF; DNA: TGTGCCAGTAGGTCCGGGACAGGGGGGAAAGATACGCAGTATTTT
J: TRBJ2-2; V: TRBV9; D: TRBD1; size: once; CDR3: CASSVNDRVNTGELFF; DNA: TGTGCCAGCAGCGTTAACGACAGGGTGAACACCGGGGAGCTGTTTTTT
J: TRBJ1-2; V: TRBV7-8; D: -; size: -; CDR3: CASSLVIFDNFGYTF; DNA: TGTGCCAGCAGCTTAGTTATATTTGATAACTTTGGCTACACCTTC
J: TRBJ2-1; V: TRBV4-1; D: -; size: -; CDR3: CASSPSSINEQFF; DNA: TGCGCCAGCAGCCCTTCTTCGATCAATGAGCAGTTCTTC
J: TRBJ2-7; V: TRBV5-1; D: TRBD1; size: -; CDR3: CASSPRDRGSSYEQYF; DNA: TGCGCCAGCAGCCCCCGGGACAGGGGTAGCTCCTACGAGCAGTACTTC
J: TRBJ1-1; V: TRBV30; D: -; size: -; CDR3: CAWWTLNTEAFF; DNA: TGTGCCTGGTGGACCCTTAACACTGAAGCTTTCTTT
J: TRBJ2-7; V: TRBV19; D: -; size: many; CDR3: CASSASPTVYEQYF; DNA: TGTGCCAGTAGTGCAAGCCCGACAGTCTACGAGCAGTACTTC
J: TRBJ2-1; V: TRBV4-1; D: -; size: -; CDR3: CASSAGYNEQFF; DNA: TGCGCCAGCAGCGCGGGCTACAATGAGCAGTTCTTC
J: TRBJ1-4; V: TRBV9; D: -; size: -; CDR3: CASSVDRRNEKLFF; DNA: TGTGCCAGCAGCGTAGACAGACGTAATGAAAAACTGTTTTTT
J: TRBJ2-7; V: TRBV27; D: -; size: -; CDR3: CASSVSGRAGRFYEQYF; DNA: TGTGCCAGCTCCGTGAGCGGAAGAGCGGGCAGATTCTACGAGCAGTACTTC
J: TRBJ2-1; V: TRBV27; D: TRBD2; size: -; CDR3: CASSLDSSGTYNEQFF; DNA: TGTGCCAGCAGTTTAGACTCGAGCGGGACTTACAATGAGCAGTTCTTC
J: TRBJ2-7; V: TRBV28; D: TRBD1; size: -; CDR3: CASRMGQGEQYF; DNA: TGTGCCAGCAGGATGGGACAGGGCGAGCAGTACTTC
J: TRBJ2-7; V: TRBV19; D: -; size: -; CDR3: CASSIAGAYEQYF; DNA: TGTGCCAGTAGTATCGCAGGGGCCTACGAGCAGTACTTC
J: TRBJ1-5; V: TRBV7-2; D: -; size: -; CDR3: CASSLGRENQPQHF; DNA: TGTGCCAGCAGCCTTGGACGGGAGAATCAGCCCCAGCATTTT
J: TRBJ2-3; V: TRBV9; D: -; size: once; CDR3: CASSAGHTDTQYF; DNA: TGTGCCAGCAGCGCCGGACACACAGATACGCAGTATTTT
J: TRBJ1-6; V: TRBV6-6; D: -; size: medium-sized; CDR3: CARYQVALHF; DNA: TGTGCCAGATATCAAGTCGCCCTCCACTTT
J: TRBJ2-7; V: TRBV14; D: -; size: -; CDR3: CASSQLGSFGEQYF; DNA: TGTGCCAGCAGCCAGTTGGGCAGTTTCGGCGAGCAGTACTTC
J: TRBJ2-7; V: TRBV28; D: -; size: -; CDR3: CASSNRDGAYEQYF; DNA: TGTGCCAGCAGTAACCGGGACGGGGCCTACGAGCAGTACTTC
J: TRBJ2-5; V: TRBV27; D: TRBD1; size: -; CDR3: CASSLAMTGVVETQYF; DNA: TGTGCCAGCAGTTTAGCCATGACAGGGGTGGTAGAGACCCAGTACTTC